This T cell receptor (beta chain) was identified in a study of graft-versus-host responses after intestinal transplantation. At the level of the study: Transplantation in recipients was multivisceral, liver-intestinal, or isolated intestinal.

Turning to this clone: Its antigen remains unidentified.

CDR1 and CDR2 from the germline V gene are MDHEN and SYDVKM. There are 14 residues in the CDR3. Libraries were prepared by immunoSEQ multiplex PCR; TCRdb keeps only in-frame clonotypes and omits some of them. Of 40,000 to 55,000 clones listed, roughly 90% are singletons. Findings of the study overall: Allograft clonal ratios (graft-versus-host to host-versus-graft) were high in patients who had graft-donor T cell macrochimerism. Investigators detected GvH clones in recipient marrow, with some emerging earlier in ileum or blood. An association linked early post-transplant HvG declines with peak circulating GvH clone levels.

The TCR was taken from a human donor who was the organ donor for an intestinal transplant. V and J are TRBV28 and TRBJ2-5; perhaps TRBD1 as D (6 bases). The end of the DNA fits TRBJ2-7 better, so the J call may be wrong. Material: unstimulated CD4+ T cells sorted from spleen or lymph node cells, obtained before transplant. Written as DNA, the CDR3 is TGTGCCAGCAGTTTGGGGGACACTCTCTACGAGCAGTACTTC. Amino acid sequence: CASSLGDTLYEQYF.